What follows describes a single T cell receptor beta chain. This entry is derived from a study of OX40 agonist ivuxolimab in advanced cancers. Study overall: Ivuxolimab, an antibody acting as an agonist of OX40 (CD134), was used to treat patients. Patients with hepatocellular carcinoma, melanoma, renal cell or head and neck cancer made up the dose-escalation patients. The patients received ivuxolimab by intravenous route every 2 weeks at 0.01 to 10 mg/kg.

Data came from immunoSEQ multiplex PCR; TCRdb stores just in-frame clones and leaves some out. The sample includes 25,000 to 30,000 clones, 85% to 95% of them seen just once. With 3 bases clipped from V and 5 bases from J, the junction kept 5 bases outside the gene matches. Germline CDR1 reads MNHEY; CDR2 reads SMNVEV (reference sequence). The CDR3 extends over 15 amino acids. This specimen consisted of CD4+ or CD8+ T cells sorted from blood, obtained in a trial of the OX40 agonist ivuxolimab. The clonotype comes from an adult with an advanced solid tumor such as melanoma, head and neck, liver or kidney cancer. This chain links TRBV27 with TRBJ2-5; TRBD2 matches 11 bases. In DNA form, the CDR3 reads TGTGCCAGCAGTTTTAGCGGGGGGGCCGGGGAGACCCAGTACTTC. This sequence encodes CASSFSGGAGETQYF.